The source of this T cell receptor (beta chain) is a study of T cell responses to AZD1222 COVID-19 vaccine. Generated by immunoSEQ multiplex PCR, the TCRdb table keeps only in-frame clones and is missing some. The sample records roughly 120,000 clones, less than 90% being singletons. This receptor was obtained from an adult in good health. The sequencing here drew on peripheral blood, taken on day 0 of AZD1222 vaccination.

The CDR3 spells CASSLGNGETQYF. The CDR3 DNA is TGTGCCAGCAGTCTCGGAAACGGGGAGACCCAGTACTTC. The chain joins TRBV12-3 or TRBV12-4 to TRBJ2-5; no firm D call. Trimming shortened V by 5 bases and J by 5 bases, and 12 bases separated the two germline ends. The CDR3 consists of 13 residues.